This T cell receptor (beta chain) was identified during a study of blood T cell repertoires in COVID-19. The germline V gene has CDR1 SGHNT and CDR2 YYREEE (reference sequence). The CDR3 totals 16 residues. The V and J ends lost 3 bases and 1 base, in that order; junction bases with no gene match: 10. Authors' data handling: The assay estimated nucleated cells by amplifying reference gene primers. Clones were read by immunoSEQ multiplex PCR, and TCRdb kept only the in-frame ones, dropping some. V and J calls and clone size follow that table, whereas D and trimming were derived from the DNA. The sample holds more than 95,000 clones; roughly 82% are singletons and the top ten take around 4.8%.

The sequenced sample consisted of peripheral blood. The sequence was collected from a man aged 60 to 75 with acute or convalescent COVID-19. The chain has TRBV5-4 and TRBJ2-7; 7 positions agree with TRBD1. CDR3 protein: CASSSFEGAVSYEQYF. DNA for the CDR3: TGTGCCAGCAGCTCATTTGAGGGGGCCGTATCCTACGAGCAGTACTTC.